This T cell receptor beta chain was captured by sequencing in a study of T cell responses to AZD1222 COVID-19 vaccine. About the study: Combined were second doses at about 4 or about 12 weeks. Study findings and constraints: Most donors were white British, females outnumbered males, and clonal diversity was possibly underestimated. Spike-specific TCR breadth and depth grew following two AZD1222 doses.

Libraries were prepared by immunoSEQ multiplex PCR; TCRdb keeps only in-frame clonotypes and omits some of them. The table records about 160,000 clones, 85% to 90% of them present only once. Losses at the gene ends were 5 bases for V and 4 bases for J; bases not matched to a gene: 8. The CDR3 spans 15 residues. Germline V gene data show CDR1 as MNHEY and CDR2 as SVGEGT. Details on this clone: The antigen is not known.

The chain links TRBV6-2 or TRBV6-3 to TRBJ1-5; 7 bases align to TRBD1. The TCR comes from an adult in good health. The specimen was peripheral blood, collected on day 0 of AZD1222 vaccination. CDR3 amino acids: CASSRTGVRNQPQHF. CDR3 nucleotides: TGTGCCAGCAGTAGGACAGGTGTGCGTAATCAGCCCCAGCATTTT.